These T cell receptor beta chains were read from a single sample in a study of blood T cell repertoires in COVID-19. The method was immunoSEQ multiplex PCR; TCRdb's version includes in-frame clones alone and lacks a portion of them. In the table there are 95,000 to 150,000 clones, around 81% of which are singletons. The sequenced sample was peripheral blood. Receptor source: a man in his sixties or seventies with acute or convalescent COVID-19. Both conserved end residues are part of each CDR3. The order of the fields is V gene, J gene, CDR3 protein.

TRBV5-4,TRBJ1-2,CASSSGQANYGYTF
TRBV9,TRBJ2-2,CASSVGGGGAAGELFF
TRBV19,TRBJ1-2,CASREFEGLVPYGYTF
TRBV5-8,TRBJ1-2,CASSLGQGLDYGYTF
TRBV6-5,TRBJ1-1,CASSSYTEAFF
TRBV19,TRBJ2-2,CASSRGQGANTGELFF
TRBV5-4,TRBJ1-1,CASSPFTGSRTEAFF
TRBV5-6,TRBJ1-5,CASSLFRDFNQPQHF
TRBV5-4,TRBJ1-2,CASSLAGAGGSLNYGYTF
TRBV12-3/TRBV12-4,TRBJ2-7,CASSFTGAYEQYF
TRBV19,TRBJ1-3,CASRDTPGQGGSGNTIYF
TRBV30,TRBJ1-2,CAWSTQDRPGYGYTF
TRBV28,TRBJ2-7,CASSPGQGYEQYF
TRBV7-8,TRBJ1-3,CASTLTGNSGNTIYF
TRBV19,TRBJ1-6,CASSILPGQRHNSPLHF
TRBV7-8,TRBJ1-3,CASSFGTGRSGNTIYF
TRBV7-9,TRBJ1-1,CASSPVPGNTEAFF
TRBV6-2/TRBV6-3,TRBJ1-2,CASSYDGENGYTF
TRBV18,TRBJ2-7,CASSPPGSPQDEQYF
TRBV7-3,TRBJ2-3,CASSPTGGKGTDTQYF
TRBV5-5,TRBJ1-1,CASSVGAGREAFF
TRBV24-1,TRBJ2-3,CASRGGTGETDTQYF
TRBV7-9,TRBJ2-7,CASKKTASYEQYF
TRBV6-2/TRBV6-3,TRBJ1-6,CASSYSRNSPLHF